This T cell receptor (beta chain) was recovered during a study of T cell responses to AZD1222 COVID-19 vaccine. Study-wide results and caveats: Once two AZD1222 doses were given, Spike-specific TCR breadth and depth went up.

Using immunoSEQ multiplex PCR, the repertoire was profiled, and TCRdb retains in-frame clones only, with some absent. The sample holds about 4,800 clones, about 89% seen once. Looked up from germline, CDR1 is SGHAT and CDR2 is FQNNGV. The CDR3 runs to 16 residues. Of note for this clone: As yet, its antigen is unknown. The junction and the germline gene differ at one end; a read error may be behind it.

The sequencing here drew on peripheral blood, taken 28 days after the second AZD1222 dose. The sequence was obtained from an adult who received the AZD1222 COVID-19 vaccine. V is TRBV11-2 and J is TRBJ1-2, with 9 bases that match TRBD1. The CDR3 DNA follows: TGTGCCAGCAGCTTAGAGAGGGACAGGGTTGACTACGGCTACACCTTC. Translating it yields CASSLERDRVDYGYTF.